These 18 T cell receptor beta chains came from one sample sequenced in a study of regulatory T cells in long-lasting Graves disease. As for time point: newly diagnosed GD, antithyroid drugs for less than 3 months. Preparation of the TCR library used RNA extracted from PBMCs. In building TCR beta libraries, iRepertoire HTBI primers were used together with Arm-PCR of CDR3 regions. TCRdb processed the multiplex PCR reads anew with MiXCR; each CDR3 protein has one entry. Of around 460,000 distinct CDR3 sequences detected, 13% to 15% appear once; the ten largest clones hold roughly a sixth. These data also featured in a second study, about T cells in Graves' hyperthyroidism and ophthalmopathy.

The starting material was peripheral blood mononuclear cells (PBMCs), obtained at new diagnosis, from a patient treated with antithyroid drugs. The receptors shown here come from a woman aged 50 to 60 with Graves disease.

This clonotype was seen at least ten times. This chain uses TRBV28 with TRBJ2-7; D is undetermined. Germline V lookup: CDR1 MDHEN, CDR2 SYDVKM. Trimming removed 3 bases at V and 2 bases at J, with 11 bases between. The CDR3 extends over 14 amino acids. The CDR3: CASSFDGLAYEQYF. CDR3 sequence (DNA): TGTGCCAGCAGTTTTGACGGCCTGGCCTACGAGCAGTACTTC.

In the case of this clonotype: The junction shows a germline mismatch at one end, possibly a read error. V and J are TRBV12-3 or TRBV12-4 and TRBJ1-6; a weak D match, TRBD1 (6 bases). This CDR3 spans 16 amino acids. CDR3 in DNA: TGTGCCAGCAGTTCCGTTCGCCCAAGGGGGAATTCAGCCCTCCACTTT. Translating gives CASSSVRPRGNSALHF.

This rearrangement joins TRBV28 to TRBJ1-4; D gene ambiguous. V lost 3 bases and J lost 8, with 13 bases in between. Per germline, CDR1 MDHEN and CDR2 SYDVKM. This CDR3 region has 14 residues. CDR3 sequence: CASSFRGFGEKLFF. The CDR3 DNA reads as TGTGCCAGCAGTTTCCGTGGGTTTGGGGAAAAACTGTTTTTT.

For the CDR3, the DNA is TGTGCCAGCAGTACACAGGGGGCAACCTACGAGCAGTACTTC. Its protein is CASSTQGATYEQYF. This sequence joins TRBV6-1 and TRBJ2-7, with 9 bases fitting TRBD1. Germline V lookup: CDR1 MNHNS, CDR2 SASEGT. CDR3 length: 14 amino acids. The V gene end was trimmed by 5 bases and the J gene end by 2 bases; junction bases not matched to a gene: 4.

This clonotype showed up just a few times. This sequence joins TRBV5-1 and TRBJ2-6, with D hard to call. The V gene lost 0 bases and the J gene lost 0 bases, with 7 bases spanning the gap. CDR3 size: 16 residues. Germline assignment: CDR1 SGHRS and CDR2 YFSETQ. The CDR3 reads CASSLETLSGANVLTF. The CDR3 region has the DNA TGCGCCAGCAGCTTGGAAACGCTCTCTGGGGCCAACGTCCTGACTTTC.

The chain couples TRBV20-1 to TRBJ2-6, with D tentatively TRBD1 (5 bases). Trimming took off 6 bases at V and 1 base at J, with 10 bases between the two ends. The CDR3 has 14 amino acids. CDR1 and CDR2 from the germline V gene are DFQATT and SNEGSKA (reference sequence). The CDR3 region is CSAPRVSGANVLTF. CDR3 DNA sequence: TGCAGTGCCCCCAGGGTATCTGGGGCCAACGTCCTGACTTTC.

This clonotype occurred many times. This rearrangement joins TRBV20-1 to TRBJ2-3; 11 bases agree with TRBD2. The CDR3 covers 15 residues. The V and J ends lost 5 bases and 2 bases, in that order; junction bases with no gene match: 6. CDR1 and CDR2 from the germline V gene are DFQATT and SNEGSKA (reference sequence). The chain's CDR3 is CSAPLSGRATDTQYF. The CDR3 nucleotides read TGCAGTGCTCCCCTTAGCGGGAGGGCCACAGATACGCAGTATTTT.

This clonotype appeared many times. The rearrangement links TRBV2 to TRBJ1-1; tentative D call: TRBD1 (5 bases). The germline V and J ends were trimmed by 7 bases and 7 bases, with 19 bases remaining between them. Germline values: CDR1 SNHLY, CDR2 FYNNEI. The CDR3 has 14 residues. The CDR3 DNA reads as TGTGCCAGCACTGGCAAACTAGGGGCAGGTGAAGCTTTCTTT. Translating it yields CASTGKLGAGEAFF.

This clonotype was seen only a few times. This chain links TRBV9 with TRBJ2-7, with D maybe TRBD2 (5 bases). With 1 base removed from V and 0 bases from J, the gap between germline ends came to 20 bases. Germline lookup yields CDR1 SGDLS and CDR2 YYNGEE. The CDR3 has 18 residues. DNA of the CDR3: TGTGCCAGCAGCGTAATCGGTACGGGGTTTCCGAACTCCTACGAGCAGTACTTC. Protein sequence: CASSVIGTGFPNSYEQYF.

This clonotype came up many times. This rearrangement joins TRBV11-2 to TRBJ2-1; the match to TRBD1 covers 7 bases. Germline lookup yields CDR1 SGHAT and CDR2 FQNNGV. The CDR3 covers 13 residues. V lost 5 bases and J lost 9; bases outside the gene matches: 7. CDR3 in DNA: TGTGCCAGCAGCACTGACAGGGCTGGTGAGCAGTTCTTC. This translates into CASSTDRAGEQFF. The full variable domain, in which reference TRBV11-2 and TRBJ2-1 provide the parts outside the CDR3, is EAGVAQSPRYKIIEKRQSVAFWCNPISGHATLYWYQQILGQGPKLLIQFQNNGVVDDSQLPKDRFSAERLKGVDSTLKIQPAKLEDSAVYLCASSTDRAGEQFFGPGTRLTVL.

This clonotype occurred a few times. The chain is built from TRBV5-1 and TRBJ1-1; D not certain. Trimming took 6 bases from V and 7 from J, leaving 19 bases between them. In germline, CDR1 is SGHRS, CDR2 YFSETQ. This CDR3 has 14 residues. Here the CDR3 DNA reads TGCGCCAGCATTTCAGTCCCGGGAGCTTATGAAGCTTTCTTT. It encodes CASISVPGAYEAFF.

This clonotype was observed many times. The chain combines TRBV11-2 with TRBJ2-5; perhaps TRBD2 as D (6 bases). In germline, CDR1 is SGHAT, CDR2 FQNNGV. V lost 5 bases to trimming and J lost 0 bases, with 13 bases between them. This CDR3 has 15 amino acids. The CDR3 protein is CASSTNGLYQETQYF. Written as DNA, the CDR3 is TGTGCCAGCAGCACCAACGGACTATACCAAGAGACCCAGTACTTC.

This clonotype has at least ten counts. The chain is built from TRBV2 and TRBJ2-1; 11 bases align to TRBD2. TRBJ2-5 matches the DNA end more closely, so the J call is doubtful. Germline V gene sequence: CDR1 SNHLY, CDR2 FYNNEI. This CDR3 has 16 residues. CDR3 residues: CASSTSLAGGSETQYF. The CDR3 DNA is TGTGCCAGCAGTACCAGCCTAGCGGGAGGCTCAGAGACCCAGTACTTC.

This clonotype has at least ten counts. V usage is TRBV20-1 and J usage is TRBJ1-5; D possibly corresponds to TRBD1 (6 bases). CDR3 size: 14 residues. The germline CDR1 and CDR2 sequences are DFQATT and SNEGSKA (reference sequence). V gave up 5 bases and J gave up 2 bases, with 13 bases separating them. This CDR3 reads CSAPGPGGNQPQHF. CDR3 coding DNA: TGCAGTGCTCCCGGGCCAGGGGGCAATCAGCCCCAGCATTTT.

The chain combines TRBV19 with TRBJ1-1; D is possibly TRBD1 (5 bases). The length of the CDR3 is 13 residues. V was trimmed by 7 bases and J by 0 bases, leaving 9 bases between them. Germline V gene data show CDR1 as LNHDA and CDR2 as SQIVND (reference sequence). CDR3 sequence (DNA): TGTGCCAGTAAGAGGGGACTGAACACTGAAGCTTTCTTT. Protein product: CASKRGLNTEAFF.

In this sample, this clonotype turned up many times. The chain combines TRBV3-1 with TRBJ2-1, with D perhaps TRBD2 (6 bases). V was pared by 1 base and J by 4 bases, with 14 bases between. The CDR3 is 16 residues long. The germline gives CDR1 LGHDT, CDR2 YNNKEL (reference sequence). In DNA, the CDR3 is TGTGCCAGCAGCCAAGGATCCGGGAGCCCATACAATGAGCAGTTCTTC. Residues: CASSQGSGSPYNEQFF.

Turning to this clonotype: The junction departs from germline at one end; a sequencing error may be responsible. The rearrangement links TRBV3-1 to TRBJ1-5, with D unresolved. Germline values: CDR1 LGHDT, CDR2 YNNKEL (reference sequence). This CDR3 is built from 13 residues. CDR3 residues: CASSQDREQPRHF. CDR3 DNA: TGTGCCAGCAGCCAAGATAGGGAGCAGCCCCGGCATTTT.

A few counts support this clonotype. The V gene is TRBV7-2, the J gene TRBJ2-4, with 8 bases that match TRBD1. Trimming cost V 6 bases and J 6 bases; bases outside gene matches: 7. Germline assignment: CDR1 SGHTA and CDR2 FQGNSA. CDR3 length: 14 amino acids. CDR3 sequence reads: CASSPQGALNIQYF. The CDR3 nucleotides read TGTGCCAGCAGTCCTCAGGGGGCTTTAAACATTCAGTACTTC.